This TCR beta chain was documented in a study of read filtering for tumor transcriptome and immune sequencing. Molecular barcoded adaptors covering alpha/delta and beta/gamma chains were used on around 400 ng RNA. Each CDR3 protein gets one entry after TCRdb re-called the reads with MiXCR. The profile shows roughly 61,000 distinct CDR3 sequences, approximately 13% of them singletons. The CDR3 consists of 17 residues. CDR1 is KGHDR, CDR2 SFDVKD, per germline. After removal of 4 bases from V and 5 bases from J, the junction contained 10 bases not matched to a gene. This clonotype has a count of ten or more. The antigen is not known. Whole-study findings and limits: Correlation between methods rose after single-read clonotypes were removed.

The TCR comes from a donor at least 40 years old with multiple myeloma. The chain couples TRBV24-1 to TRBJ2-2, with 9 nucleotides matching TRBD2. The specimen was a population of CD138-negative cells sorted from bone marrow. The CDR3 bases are TGTGCCACCAGTGAGCGGGGGCTAGCGGGAAAGACCGGGGAGCTGTTTTTT. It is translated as CATSERGLAGKTGELFF.